This TCR beta chain was sequenced for a study of identical twins. Findings and limits, study-wide: Within cord blood, abundant beta clonotypes carried fewer insertions, but memory repertoires showed no such trend. Rather than following the same donors, the conclusions depended on cross-sectional statistical analysis.

This clonotype appeared many times. As yet, its antigen is unknown. Healthy Caucasian individuals made up all the donors. Using its own MiXCR run on the 5' RACE reads, TCRdb lists one record per CDR3 protein. This sample has some 270,000 distinct CDR3 sequences, with about 8.3% found just once. This sample was also put to use in a study of yellow fever vaccine responses in identical twins. Turning to that study: Reportedly, twins' vaccine T cell responses looked partly convergent and partly personalized.

This receptor was obtained from a woman aged 18-29 years in good health. Sequenced: CD8+ T cells sorted from blood.

This CDR3 is CASSLRGAATEAFF. CDR3 in DNA: TGTGCCAGCAGCTTACGTGGGGCCGCCACTGAAGCTTTCTTT. V usage is TRBV7-8 and J usage is TRBJ1-1; a possible D gene is TRBD1 (5 bases). The length of the CDR3 is 14 residues. In germline, CDR1 is SGHVS, CDR2 FQNEAQ. V dropped 2 bases and J dropped 4 bases, with 11 bases sitting between them.